The 5 T cell receptor beta chains reported below all come from one sample, sequenced in a study of Ad26.COV2.S vaccination and SARS-CoV-2 variants (dated by TCRdb to 2020 to 2022). In the paper's terms, the treatment or condition label means: about 20 received Ad26.COV2.S at low or high dose, single or two shots; a few received placebo; per-sample allocation not given. Repertoires of vaccine and placebo recipients were sequenced from samples taken on day 63 after the first injection. Library generation was performed with the immunoSEQ multiplex PCR assay. TCRdb re-hosts the immuneACCESS table, in-frame sequences only. Its copies lack some clones; in the studies checked, an unresolved V gene accounts for under half of them, and the cause for the rest is not known. A total of hundreds of thousands of clones appear in this sample, about nine tenths of them only once. Of the sample, around 6.1% falls within the top ten clones.

Sequencing was performed on peripheral blood, taken in a trial of Ad26.COV2.S vaccine versus placebo. Source of these receptors: a person aged 18-65 years who received the Ad26.COV2.S COVID-19 vaccine or a placebo.

The chain carries TRBV28 and TRBJ2-2; TRBD2 agrees at 13 bases. The CDR3 runs 16 residues. The trim removed 4 bases at V and 9 bases at J, leaving 8 bases unmatched. CDR1 and CDR2 (germline): MDHEN, SYDVKM. As DNA, the CDR3 is TGTGCCAGCAGTTCCACTAGCGGGAGGGCCCTCCGGGAGCTGTTTTTT. This codes for CASSSTSGRALRELFF.

The rearrangement joins TRBV15 to TRBJ2-1; TRBD2 aligns across 14 bases. Germline V gene sequence: CDR1 LNHNV, CDR2 YYDKDF (reference sequence). After removal of 2 bases from V and 8 bases from J, the junction contained 8 bases not matched to a gene. The CDR3 is 17 amino acids. The CDR3 bases are TGTGCCACCAGCAGAAAAGGGACTAGCGGGAGTTGGGATGAGCAGTTCTTC. This translates into CATSRKGTSGSWDEQFF.

This chain joins TRBV19 and TRBJ1-5; no definite D call. CDR1 and CDR2 from the germline V gene are LNHDA and SQIVND (reference sequence). The CDR3 runs to 15 residues. V was clipped by 6 bases and J by 3 bases, with 15 bases between them. CDR3 nucleotide sequence: TGTGCCAGTAGGGTGGGCAGCCCCCCCAATCAGCCCCAGCATTTT. It translates to CASRVGSPPNQPQHF.

The chain carries TRBV11-2 and TRBJ1-1; 9 bases line up with TRBD1. CDR1 is SGHAT and CDR2 is FQNNGV in the germline V gene. This CDR3 comprises 15 residues. The V gene end was trimmed by 5 bases and the J gene end by 1 base; junction bases not matched to a gene: 5. CDR3 nucleotides: TGTGCCAGCAGCCAATTGGGACAGGGGAACACTGAAGCTTTCTTT. This encodes CASSQLGQGNTEAFF. The whole variable domain, remainder taken from reference TRBV11-2 and TRBJ1-1, is EAGVAQSPRYKIIEKRQSVAFWCNPISGHATLYWYQQILGQGPKLLIQFQNNGVVDDSQLPKDRFSAERLKGVDSTLKIQPAKLEDSAVYLCASSQLGQGNTEAFFGQGTRLTVV.

This clone was recorded once. The chain employs TRBV4-2 and TRBJ1-2; TRBD1 might be the D (6 bases). The CDR3 covers 13 residues. Germline CDR1 and CDR2: LGHNA and YNFKEQ. V gave up 4 bases and J gave up 4 bases, with 10 bases separating them. The CDR3 bases are TGTGCCAGCAGCCGATCAGGGGTCTATGGCTACACCTTC. This gives the protein CASSRSGVYGYTF.